This entry is about one T cell receptor (beta chain). Its antigen is currently unknown. The data stem from a study of T cell responses to AZD1222 COVID-19 vaccine. Whole-study findings and limits: Donors in the cohort were predominantly white British and more often female, and clonal diversity was possibly underestimated.

Here immunoSEQ multiplex PCR was the method, and the copy in TCRdb shows in-frame clones only, minus some. The sample shows 100,000 to 150,000 clones, 88% of them seen only once. Germline V lookup: CDR1 SGHNT, CDR2 YENEEA. V shed 5 bases and J 4 bases; nucleotides not matched to a gene: 3. CDR3 size: 15 residues. The chain carries TRBV11-3 and TRBJ2-7, with 15 nucleotides matching TRBD2. This TCR was recovered from an adult in good health. This specimen consisted of peripheral blood, obtained on day 0 of AZD1222 vaccination. The CDR3 DNA reads TGTGCCAGCAGCCCGGGACTAGCGGGAGGTTACGAGCAGTACTTC. Translating gives CASSPGLAGGYEQYF.